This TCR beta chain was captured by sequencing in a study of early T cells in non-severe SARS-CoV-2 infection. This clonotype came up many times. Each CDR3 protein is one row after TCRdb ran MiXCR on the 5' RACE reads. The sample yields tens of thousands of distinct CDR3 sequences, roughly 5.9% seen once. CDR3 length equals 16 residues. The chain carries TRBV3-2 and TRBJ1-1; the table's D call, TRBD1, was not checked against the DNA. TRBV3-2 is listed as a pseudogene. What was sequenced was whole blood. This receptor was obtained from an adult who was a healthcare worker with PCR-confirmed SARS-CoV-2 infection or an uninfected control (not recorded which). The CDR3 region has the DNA TGTGCCAGCAGACAGAACAGGGCCGGTCTAGTAGCTGAAGCTTTCTTT. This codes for CASRQNRAGLVAEAFF.